A single sample is the source of the 23 T cell receptor beta chains below, sequenced in a study of cytomegalovirus exposure and HLA in healthy donors. Profiled with immunoSEQ multiplex PCR; TCRdb holds only in-frame clones, not every one. This sample has roughly 60,000 clones; roughly 94% occur once, and the top ten carry 2% to 2.5%. The source material was PBMCs. The origin of the receptors is a man in his late teens or twenties in good health and CMV-seronegative.

This clone was observed a few times. The chain couples TRBV19 to TRBJ1-1, with 8 bases fitting TRBD1. Germline assignment: CDR1 LNHDA and CDR2 SQIVND (reference sequence). V was clipped by 3 bases and J by 4 bases; unmatched bases: 7. The CDR3 loop spans 15 amino acids. The CDR3 DNA reads as TGTGCCAGTAGTATGGGGGACAGGAGGGGCACTGAAGCTTTCTTT. Encoded protein: CASSMGDRRGTEAFF.

The chain joins TRBV27 to TRBJ1-1; D unclear. Germline lookup yields CDR1 MNHEY and CDR2 SMNVEV (reference sequence). The CDR3 contains 14 residues. The V and J ends lost 7 bases and 2 bases respectively, with 14 bases between them. CDR3 DNA: TGTGCCAGCACCACCGGGAATTTAAACACTGAAGCTTTCTTT. This codes for CASTTGNLNTEAFF.

This chain uses TRBV11-2 with TRBJ2-1, with D possibly being TRBD2 (6 bases). Looked up from germline, CDR1 is SGHAT and CDR2 is FQNNGV. Trimming left V 1 base short and J 6 bases short, with 19 bases between. This CDR3 contains 17 residues. CDR3 bases: TGTGCCAGCAGCTTAGGTTCATGGGGTGGGGGAGGCAATGAGCAGTTCTTC. Translation: CASSLGSWGGGGNEQFF.

This chain links TRBV11-3 with TRBJ2-1; 12 bases line up with TRBD2. This CDR3 is 15 amino acids long. Germline V gives CDR1 SGHNT, CDR2 YENEEA. V dropped 2 bases and J dropped 9; count of bases not matched to a gene: 5. CDR3 sequence reads: CASSLRLAGATEQFF. The CDR3 DNA sequence: TGTGCCAGCAGCTTACGACTAGCGGGGGCCACTGAGCAGTTCTTC.

The chain links TRBV30 to TRBJ2-5, with 7 bases aligning to TRBD2. The CDR3 loop spans 15 amino acids. J gave up 4 bases and V 0 bases, and 8 bases lay outside the gene matches. Germline V gene data show CDR1 as GTSNPN and CDR2 as SVGIG (reference sequence). CDR3 sequence: CAWSVEGGPRETQYF. CDR3 DNA sequence: TGTGCCTGGAGTGTAGAGGGAGGGCCTAGAGAGACCCAGTACTTC.

In its sample, this clone was seen once. The chain couples TRBV2 to TRBJ2-1; 8 positions agree with TRBD2. Unmatched junction bases numbered 14, after V lost 10 bases and J lost 9 bases. The V gene's germline CDR1 is SNHLY and CDR2 FYNNEI. The CDR3 consists of 14 residues. CDR3 sequence reads: CATRTSPQRAEQFF. The CDR3, as DNA: TGTGCCACCCGGACTAGCCCCCAACGGGCTGAGCAGTTCTTC.

The rearrangement links TRBV29-1 to TRBJ1-2; 8 bases are a match to TRBD1. The germline V gene encodes CDR1 SQVTM and CDR2 ANQGSEA. This CDR3 has 13 residues. V shed 6 bases and J 5 bases; nucleotides not matched to a gene: 8. The DNA for the CDR3 is TGCAGCGTCAGGCCGACAGGGGAATATGGCTACACCTTC. Translated, it gives CSVRPTGEYGYTF.

The chain joins TRBV5-6 to TRBJ2-3; perhaps TRBD2 as D (5 bases). Between the trimmed V and J ends, which lost 0 bases and 6 bases, there was a span of 5 bases. Germline CDR1 is SGHDT and CDR2 is YYEEEE. CDR3 size: 12 residues. CDR3 amino acids: CASSLGGDTQYF. The CDR3 DNA sequence: TGTGCCAGCAGCTTGGGCGGGGATACGCAGTATTTT.

The chain links TRBV28 to TRBJ1-4, with D hard to call. This CDR3 spans 13 amino acids. CDR1 is MDHEN, CDR2 SYDVKM, per germline. The germline V and J ends were trimmed by 4 bases and 7 bases, with 10 bases remaining between them. Here the CDR3 reads CASSSLSGEKLFF. DNA of the CDR3: TGTGCCAGCAGTTCTCTTTCCGGTGAAAAACTGTTTTTT.

The chain recombines TRBV19 with TRBJ2-1; 9 bases are a match to TRBD1. Germline V CDR1 and CDR2: LNHDA, SQIVND (reference sequence). CDR3 size: 14 residues. The DNA for the CDR3 is TGTGCTACAAAGAGGGACAGGGTGGACAATGAGCAGTTCTTC. Protein product: CATKRDRVDNEQFF. The entire variable domain, with the rest obtained from reference TRBV19 and TRBJ2-1, is as follows: DGGITQSPKYLFRKEGQNVTLSCEQNLNHDAMYWYRQDPGQGLRLIYYSQIVNDFQKGDIAEGYSVSREKKESFPLTVTSAQKNPTAFYLCATKRDRVDNEQFFGPGTRLTVL.

The rearrangement links TRBV7-9 to TRBJ2-3; TRBD2 is a possible D gene (6 bases). Germline V lookup: CDR1 SEHNR, CDR2 FQNEAQ (reference sequence). The CDR3 runs 13 residues. Trimming removed 6 bases at V and 10 bases at J, with 17 bases between. The CDR3 DNA sequence: TGTGCCAGCAGGGGGGAGGCCCGTAGGGCGCAGTATTTT. Translated: CASRGEARRAQYF.

This sequence joins TRBV28 and TRBJ1-2, with 7 bases lining up with TRBD1. V was clipped by 3 bases and J by 6 bases; unmatched bases: 4. The CDR3 sequence is 13 residues long. CDR1 is MDHEN, CDR2 SYDVKM, per germline. The CDR3 spells CASSFLGGDGYTF. In DNA, the CDR3 is TGTGCCAGCAGTTTTTTAGGGGGCGATGGCTACACCTTC.

The count of this clone is one. The rearrangement joins TRBV11-2 to TRBJ1-1, with D maybe TRBD1 (5 bases). CDR3 length equals 16 residues. Between the trimmed V and J ends, which lost 0 bases and 0 bases, there was a span of 11 bases. CDR1 is SGHAT and CDR2 is FQNNGV in the germline V gene. The CDR3 sequence is CASSLDGAGMNTEAFF. The CDR3 DNA follows: TGTGCCAGCAGCTTAGATGGCGCAGGGATGAACACTGAAGCTTTCTTT.

The V call is TRBV5-1, the J call TRBJ1-1, with 7 nucleotides matching TRBD1. This CDR3 has 14 residues. CDR1 is SGHRS, CDR2 YFSETQ, per germline. Trimming cost V 0 bases and J 3 bases; bases outside gene matches: 2. CDR3 loop: CASSLEGGHTEAFF. The CDR3 DNA sequence: TGCGCCAGCAGCTTGGAAGGGGGCCACACTGAAGCTTTCTTT.

The chain combines TRBV7-9 with TRBJ1-5; D ambiguous. The germline CDR1 and CDR2 sequences are SEHNR and FQNEAQ (reference sequence). The CDR3 is made up of 14 amino acids. The ends were cut back, 5 bases at V and 7 bases at J, with 15 bases in the middle. CDR3 nucleotide sequence: TGTGCCAGCAGCCCCGGTCTGGAGGGACAGCCCCAGCATTTT. It codes for CASSPGLEGQPQHF.

The CDR3 reads CASSSSWGQDQNIQYF. The CDR3, as DNA: TGTGCCAGCTCCTCCTCGTGGGGACAGGACCAAAACATTCAGTACTTC. The genes are TRBV25-1 and TRBJ2-4, with TRBD1 matching 8 bases. The CDR3 has 16 amino acids. In germline, CDR1 is MGHDK, CDR2 SYGVNS. Trimming removed 8 bases from V and 5 bases from J; junction bases left unmatched: 14.

This clone was detected once. The V gene is TRBV5-1, the J gene TRBJ2-7, with D maybe TRBD2 (5 bases). V lost 0 bases to trimming and J lost 3 bases, with 13 bases between them. The CDR3 contains 15 residues. The germline gives CDR1 SGHRS, CDR2 YFSETQ. The CDR3 spells CASSLAFGEIYEQYF. CDR3 coding DNA: TGCGCCAGCAGCTTGGCCTTTGGGGAGATCTACGAGCAGTACTTC. Supplemented by reference TRBV5-1 and TRBJ2-7, the full variable domain reads KAGVTQTPRYLIKTRGQQVTLSCSPISGHRSVSWYQQTPGQGLQFLFEYFSETQRNKGNFPGRFSGRQFSNSRSEMNVSTLELGDSALYLCASSLAFGEIYEQYFGPGTRLTVT.

The chain joins TRBV5-1 to TRBJ2-2, with 9 bases fitting TRBD2. Germline V gene sequence: CDR1 SGHRS, CDR2 YFSETQ. J lost 5 bases, V lost 1 base, and 3 bases had no gene match. This CDR3 is 15 amino acids long. The CDR3 here is CASSLSLAGTGELFF. The DNA for the CDR3 is TGCGCCAGCAGCTTGAGCCTAGCGGGAACCGGGGAGCTGTTTTTT.

The CDR3, as DNA: TGTGCCAGCAGCCCTATGGCAGGAAACTATGGCTACACCTTC. Translation: CASSPMAGNYGYTF. The V call is TRBV11-3, the J call TRBJ1-2; D remains ambiguous. CDR3 length equals 14 residues. The germline gives CDR1 SGHNT, CDR2 YENEEA. With 5 bases removed from V and 2 bases from J, the gap between germline ends came to 12 bases.

The chain has TRBV5-4 and TRBJ2-7; TRBD1 aligns across 9 bases. This CDR3 has 15 amino acids. With 0 bases clipped from V and 3 bases from J, the junction kept 4 bases outside the gene matches. Germline assignment: CDR1 SGHNT and CDR2 YYREEE (reference sequence). CDR3 nucleotide sequence: TGTGCCAGCAGCTTGGACGGGACAGGGATCTACGAGCAGTACTTC. It specifies CASSLDGTGIYEQYF.

The V and J genes are TRBV10-1 and TRBJ1-5; 9 bases fit TRBD1. Germline V gene sequence: CDR1 WNHNN, CDR2 SYGVQD (reference sequence). This CDR3 contains 19 residues. The J segment lost 0 bases and the V segment lost 8 bases, leaving 17 bases of the junction unmatched. The CDR3 loop is CASEGGRGTGNYSNQPQHF. The CDR3 nucleotides are TGCGCCAGCGAGGGGGGTCGGGGGACAGGGAATTATAGCAATCAGCCCCAGCATTTT.

This chain joins TRBV28 and TRBJ1-5; TRBD1 might be the D (5 bases). This CDR3 is built from 14 residues. Germline V gene data show CDR1 as MDHEN and CDR2 as SYDVKM. Deletions cut 7 bases from V and 1 base from J, with 11 bases between. CDR3 DNA: TGTGCCAGCACCAGGGAATACAGCAATCAGCCCCAGCATTTT. Translation: CASTREYSNQPQHF.

The chain joins TRBV11-2 to TRBJ2-2; D ambiguous. Trimming removed 8 bases from V and 0 bases from J, with 7 bases in between. Looked up from germline, CDR1 is SGHAT and CDR2 is FQNNGV. The CDR3 contains 13 residues. The DNA of the CDR3 is TGTGCCAGCCGACAAACGAACACCGGGGAGCTGTTTTTT. Translated: CASRQTNTGELFF.